Below, one T cell receptor beta chain is given with its context. This specimen comes from a study of blood T cell repertoires in COVID-19. Some clones are missing from TCRdb's copy, which holds only in-frame ones; the method was immunoSEQ multiplex PCR. The sample has hundreds of thousands of clones, 75% to 90% seen once. What was sequenced was PBMCs or T cells enriched from blood (not recorded which). The sequence derives from a middle-aged woman who had recovered from COVID-19.

The CDR3 DNA reads as TGCAGTGCTAGTGGCTCCCGGGGTGGCTACACCTTC. Translating it yields CSASGSRGGYTF. The V call is TRBV20-1, the J call TRBJ1-2, with unresolved D. This CDR3 has 12 amino acids. Deletions cut 3 bases from V and 7 bases from J, with 12 bases between. CDR1 is DFQATT, CDR2 SNEGSKA, per germline (reference sequence).